Below, 23 T cell receptor beta chains from the same sample are listed, as sequenced in a study of control samples from healthy donors and cancer patients. Some clones are missing from TCRdb's copy, which holds only in-frame ones; the method was immunoSEQ multiplex PCR. The sample shows approximately 170,000 clones, around 93% of them seen only once. Input material: blood. These receptors were collected from a woman aged 60 to 75 in good health.

In this sample, this clone turned up once. The chain recombines TRBV27 with TRBJ1-2; possibly TRBD1 for D (6 bases). The germline gives CDR1 MNHEY, CDR2 SMNVEV (reference sequence). The V end lost 3 bases, the J end lost 8 bases, and 16 bases lay between the germline ends. This CDR3 spans 14 amino acids. The CDR3 DNA is TGTGCCAGCAGTTTTGGGATAGGGGGGGGAGGCTACACCTTC. Amino acid sequence: CASSFGIGGGGYTF.

This clone was found once. The rearrangement links TRBV7-3 to TRBJ2-5; no clear D gene. The V end was cut by 5 bases, the J end by 2 bases, with 12 bases between. The germline CDR1 and CDR2 sequences are SGHTA and FQGTGA. The CDR3 covers 14 residues. CDR3 coding DNA: TGTGCCAGCAGCCCCCGGGCAACTCAAGAGACCCAGTACTTC. Protein: CASSPRATQETQYF.

This rearrangement joins TRBV7-2 to TRBJ2-7; D unclear. Germline V gene sequence: CDR1 SGHTA, CDR2 FQGNSA. The V end lost 1 base, the J end lost 2 bases, and 15 bases lay between the germline ends. The CDR3 sequence is 16 residues long. CDR3 sequence (DNA): TGTGCCAGCAGCTTAGTTTCGGGCGTCGATCCCTACGAGCAGTACTTC. This translates into CASSLVSGVDPYEQYF.

V gene TRBV15 combines with J gene TRBJ1-2; no firm D call. CDR3 size: 14 residues. Germline CDR1 LNHNV, CDR2 YYDKDF (reference sequence). V lost 0 bases and J lost 4, with 9 bases in between. CDR3 in amino acids: CATSRERVGYGYTF. In DNA, the CDR3 is TGTGCCACCAGCAGAGAACGGGTCGGCTATGGCTACACCTTC.

This chain uses TRBV6-5 with TRBJ1-4; 8 bases agree with TRBD1. The CDR3 covers 15 residues. With V trimmed by 5 bases and J by 5 bases, 7 bases remained unmatched. Per germline, CDR1 MNHEY and CDR2 SVGAGI. CDR3 amino acids: CASSLMTGVNEKLFF. The CDR3 DNA reads TGTGCCAGCAGTCTAATGACAGGGGTGAATGAAAAACTGTTTTTT.

This clone was seen just once. This chain links TRBV4-1 with TRBJ2-7; 11 bases match TRBD2. CDR1 is MGHRA, CDR2 YSYEKL, per germline. The CDR3 length is 16 residues. The ends lost 3 bases at V and 2 bases at J; junction bases unmatched: 6. CDR3 bases: TGCGCCAGCAGCCACGCTTTAGCGGGGGGGCCCTACGAGCAGTACTTC. It is translated as CASSHALAGGPYEQYF.

The chain couples TRBV12-5 to TRBJ2-7, with D unresolved. The CDR3 extends over 13 amino acids. With 0 bases removed from V and 4 bases from J, the gap between germline ends came to 7 bases. The germline V gene encodes CDR1 LGHNT and CDR2 FRNRAP. The CDR3 nucleotides are TGTGCTAGTGGTTTGGTACCTGGGTACGAGCAGTACTTC. Translated, it gives CASGLVPGYEQYF.

Worth noting for this clone: Compared with germline, one end of the junction differs, possibly owing to a read error. The chain carries TRBV7-3 and TRBJ2-1, with D perhaps given as TRBD1 or TRBD2 (7 bases each). CDR1 SGHTA and CDR2 FQGTGA come from the germline V gene. This CDR3 has 15 amino acids. CDR3 residues: CASSPPLGGGNEKFF. The CDR3 DNA reads TGTGCCAGCAGCCCCCCCCTGGGAGGGGGCAATGAGAAGTTCTTC.

This chain links TRBV6-4 with TRBJ1-3, with TRBD1 identical over 10 bases. V gave up 8 bases and J gave up 7 bases; unmatched junction bases: 5. The germline V gene has CDR1 MRHNA and CDR2 SNTAGT. This CDR3 is 13 amino acids long. The DNA for the CDR3 is TGTGCCAGCTCGACGGGACAGGGGAACACCATATATTTT. This sequence encodes CASSTGQGNTIYF.

The V gene is TRBV2, the J gene TRBJ2-2; 10 nucleotides agree with TRBD2. The CDR3 is 14 amino acids. Losses at the gene ends were 4 bases for V and 8 bases for J; bases not matched to a gene: 4. Germline V lookup: CDR1 SNHLY, CDR2 FYNNEI. The chain's CDR3 is CASSVRTSGGELFF. CDR3 bases: TGTGCCAGCAGTGTACGGACTAGCGGTGGGGAGCTGTTTTTT.

The table lists this clone with a few counts. The chain joins TRBV27 to TRBJ1-2; 9 nucleotides line up with TRBD1. Looked up from germline, CDR1 is MNHEY and CDR2 is SMNVEV (reference sequence). The CDR3 is 16 residues long. Losses at the gene ends were 5 bases for V and 6 bases for J; bases not matched to a gene: 13. CDR3 region: CASSLHRQGGGDGYTF. The CDR3 nucleotides read TGTGCCAGCAGTCTACATAGACAGGGGGGAGGGGATGGCTACACCTTC.

The gene calls are TRBV2 and TRBJ2-4; D might be TRBD1 (6 bases). The length of the CDR3 is 21 residues. With 3 bases removed from V and 0 bases from J, the gap between germline ends came to 27 bases. Germline V gene lookup returns CDR1 SNHLY and CDR2 FYNNEI. The CDR3 nucleotides are TGTGCCAGCAGTGACCCCAGTGTCCCTCAGACAGGCTCGTTAGCCAAAAACATTCAGTACTTC. It is translated as CASSDPSVPQTGSLAKNIQYF. The whole variable domain, filled in from reference TRBV2 and TRBJ2-4, reads EPEVTQTPSHQVTQMGQEVILRCVPISNHLYFYWYRQILGQKVEFLVSFYNNEISEKSEIFDDQFSVERPDGSNFTLKIRSTKLEDSAMYFCASSDPSVPQTGSLAKNIQYFGAGTRLSVL.

The CDR3 region is CASSYSGGGQPQHF. As DNA, the CDR3 is TGTGCCAGCAGTTACTCTGGAGGAGGTCAGCCCCAGCATTTT. The chain is built from TRBV6-2 or TRBV6-3 and TRBJ1-5; the D is unclear. The germline gives CDR1 MNHEY, CDR2 SVGEGT. Trimming shortened V by 0 bases and J by 6 bases, and 9 bases separated the two germline ends. The CDR3 consists of 14 residues.

The V gene is TRBV2, the J gene TRBJ1-3, with 7 positions matching TRBD1. CDR3 length equals 12 residues. Trimming removed 5 bases from V and 9 bases from J; junction bases left unmatched: 4. The germline V gene encodes CDR1 SNHLY and CDR2 FYNNEI. The chain's CDR3 is CASSNRGSTIYF. As DNA, the CDR3 is TGTGCCAGCAGTAACAGGGGATCCACCATATATTTT.

The J gene is TRBJ1-1, the V gene TRBV2; D is perhaps TRBD1 (5 bases). The germline V gene encodes CDR1 SNHLY and CDR2 FYNNEI. V was trimmed by 8 bases and J by 2 bases, leaving 15 bases between them. The CDR3 is 14 residues long. This chain's CDR3 is CASCRTGRNTEAFF. The CDR3 DNA is TGTGCCAGCTGCAGGACGGGACGAAACACTGAAGCTTTCTTT.

The V gene is TRBV4-3, the J gene TRBJ1-2, with TRBD1 as a possible D gene (6 bases). Germline-derived CDR1 and CDR2 are LGHNA and YSLEER. The CDR3 runs 16 residues. V lost 0 bases to trimming and J lost 2 bases, with 13 bases between them. The CDR3 here is CASSQDPTGTNYGYTF. The CDR3 DNA reads as TGCGCCAGCAGCCAAGACCCCACAGGGACCAACTATGGCTACACCTTC.

The chain uses TRBV19 and TRBJ1-2; D remains ambiguous. The V end lost 1 base, the J end lost 8 bases, and 17 bases lay between the germline ends. Looked up from germline, CDR1 is LNHDA and CDR2 is SQIVND (reference sequence). The CDR3 runs to 15 residues. CDR3 residues: CASSIATGVGGGYTF. The CDR3 DNA reads TGTGCCAGTAGTATAGCGACCGGAGTAGGCGGCGGCTACACCTTC. The full variable domain, in which reference TRBV19 and TRBJ1-2 provide the parts outside the CDR3, is DGGITQSPKYLFRKEGQNVTLSCEQNLNHDAMYWYRQDPGQGLRLIYYSQIVNDFQKGDIAEGYSVSREKKESFPLTVTSAQKNPTAFYLCASSIATGVGGGYTFGSGTRLTVV.

V usage is TRBV19 and J usage is TRBJ2-1; no clear D. Germline-derived CDR1 and CDR2 are LNHDA and SQIVND (reference sequence). This CDR3 has 13 residues. The V and J ends lost 4 bases and 6 bases respectively, with 10 bases between them. The CDR3, as DNA: TGTGCCAGTAGTAGTACTTTTGGCAATGAGCAGTTCTTC. It codes for CASSSTFGNEQFF.

The rearrangement links TRBV3-1 (or the pseudogene TRBV3-2) to TRBJ2-1; 11 bases fit TRBD2. The CDR3 covers 17 residues. Germline-derived CDR1 and CDR2 are LGHDT and YNNKEL (reference sequence). J lost 4 bases, V lost 1 base, and 6 bases had no gene match. The CDR3 protein is CASSQGVTSGGYNEQFF. The CDR3 DNA reads as TGTGCCAGCAGCCAAGGGGTTACTAGCGGGGGTTACAATGAGCAGTTCTTC.

The chain is built from TRBV4-1 and TRBJ1-5, with TRBD1 as a possible D gene (6 bases). The CDR3 totals 16 residues. V lost 1 base to trimming and J lost 6 bases, with 16 bases between them. Germline CDR1 MGHRA, CDR2 YSYEKL. This chain's CDR3 is CASSQGGRGLRQPQHF. The DNA of the CDR3 is TGCGCCAGCAGCCAAGGGGGTCGGGGGCTTCGTCAGCCCCAGCATTTT.

Only one count was recorded for this clone. This rearrangement joins TRBV5-1 to TRBJ2-7; no firm D call. Germline V lookup: CDR1 SGHRS, CDR2 YFSETQ. The CDR3 spans 13 residues. Trimming stripped 7 bases from V and 2 bases from J, with 13 bases between. As DNA, the CDR3 is TGCGCCAGCGCCCCAGACCGAACCTACGAGCAGTACTTC. Translating gives CASAPDRTYEQYF. Full variable domain (remainder filled in from reference TRBV5-1 and TRBJ2-7): KAGVTQTPRYLIKTRGQQVTLSCSPISGHRSVSWYQQTPGQGLQFLFEYFSETQRNKGNFPGRFSGRQFSNSRSEMNVSTLELGDSALYLCASAPDRTYEQYFGPGTRLTVT.

The V and J genes are TRBV2 and TRBJ1-4; TRBD1 agrees at 8 bases. The germline V gene has CDR1 SNHLY and CDR2 FYNNEI. The CDR3 runs 13 residues. Losses at the gene ends were 7 bases for V and 4 bases for J; bases not matched to a gene: 2. Written as DNA, the CDR3 is TGTGCCAGCATAGGACAGGGTAATGAAAAACTGTTTTTT. Translation gives CASIGQGNEKLFF.

V usage is TRBV6-5 and J usage is TRBJ1-3; possibly TRBD1 for D (6 bases). CDR1 and CDR2 from the germline V gene are MNHEY and SVGAGI. The CDR3 is 14 residues long. V lost 6 bases and J lost 4, with 13 bases in between. Written as DNA, the CDR3 is TGTGCCAGCAGATTGCAGGGGTCCGGAAACACCATATATTTT. Amino acids: CASRLQGSGNTIYF.